This is a list of T cell receptor beta chains from one sample in a study of a mutant IDH1 vaccine in newly diagnosed glioma. Only in-frame clones appear in the TCRdb table, and some are missing; sequencing was by immunoSEQ multiplex PCR. The sample has approximately 60,000 clones, about 81% seen once; the top ten hold approximately 8.2%. For these TCRs, the target antigens are not known. Sequences were derived from PBMCs, sampled from a glioma patient whose treatment included an IDH1 peptide vaccine. The receptors come from a woman aged 40 to 50 with glioma. Some clones in this sample may be carry-over from other donors' samples. CDR3s include the opening cysteine and the closing phenylalanine or tryptophan. A D gene is named only where the DNA matches it firmly. The listing skips clone size in some rows; elsewhere it reads once, few, many or a size class.

>-|TRBV4-3|-|TRBJ2-3
TGCGCCAGCAGCCAAGGACGGACCGCGTCTTATACGCAGTATTTT
CASSQGRTASYTQYF
>-|TRBV23-1|-|TRBJ1-4
TGCGCCAGCAGTCAGTATCAGGGATTTAATGAAAAACTGTTTTTT
CASSQYQGFNEKLFF
>-|TRBV27|-|TRBJ1-3
TGTGCCAGCAGTTTTAGCTCTGGAAACACCATATATTTT
CASSFSSGNTIYF
>TRBD1|TRBV11-2|-|TRBJ2-7
TGTGCCAGCAGCCCCGGACAGGGCATCTACGAGCAGTACTTC
CASSPGQGIYEQYF
>-|TRBV15|-|TRBJ1-6
TGTGCCACCAGCGGTAGAGGGTCCCTCCACTTT
CATSGRGSLHF
>TRBD1|TRBV4-3|medium-sized|TRBJ2-7
TGCGCCAGCAGCCAAGATTCCCGACAGGGGGCGGGGGAGCAGTACTTC
CASSQDSRQGAGEQYF
>-|TRBV5-4|-|TRBJ2-1
TGTGCCAGCAGCTCCTCTAAGTCGGGGGCGTCCTACAATGAGCAGTTCTTC
CASSSSKSGASYNEQFF
>-|TRBV7-9|once|TRBJ1-1
TGTGCCAGCAGCCCTCCGCGACAGAACACTGAAGCTTTCTTT
CASSPPRQNTEAFF
>TRBD2|TRBV11-2|-|TRBJ2-3
TGTGCCAGCAGCTTATCTAGCGGGGGGGGATACACAGATACGCAGTATTTT
CASSLSSGGGYTDTQYF
>-|TRBV27|-|TRBJ1-1
TGTGCCAGCAGTTTAAGCAGGGACACTGAAGCTTTCTTT
CASSLSRDTEAFF
>TRBD1|TRBV4-1|-|TRBJ1-5
TGCGCCAGCAGCCAAGATCCGACAGGGGTCAATCAGCCCCAGCATTTT
CASSQDPTGVNQPQHF
>-|TRBV2|-|TRBJ2-5
TGTGCCAGCAGTGAAGCGCTTGCGGGGGCCGGAGAGACCCAGTACTTC
CASSEALAGAGETQYF
>TRBD1|TRBV6-1|-|TRBJ1-1
TGTGCCAGCACCCAACAGGGGGTTGCGGCTGAAGCTTTCTTT
CASTQQGVAAEAFF
>-|TRBV20-1|few|TRBJ1-1
TGCAGTGCTAGTGGACCGAGGAAAGCTTTCTTT
CSASGPRKAFF
>-|TRBV9|-|TRBJ2-7
TGTGCCAGCAGCCCCCGACAGTTCGGCGAGCAGTACTTC
CASSPRQFGEQYF
>-|TRBV19|-|TRBJ2-7
TGTGCCAGTAGTATCTCCAGGGCCTCGTTCGGCGAGCAGTACTTC
CASSISRASFGEQYF
>TRBD1|TRBV11-2|-|TRBJ1-1
TGTGCCAGCAGAGGGACAGGGGGTCAGACTGAAGCTTTCTTT
CASRGTGGQTEAFF
>-|TRBV7-9|-|TRBJ1-4
TGTGCCAGCAGCTTGAGAGGGAAGGGTGAAAAACTGTTTTTT
CASSLRGKGEKLFF
>-|TRBV30|-|TRBJ1-6
TGTGCCTGGAGTCACCTAGGTAATGGAAATTCACCCCTCCACTTT
CAWSHLGNGNSPLHF
>-|TRBV19|-|TRBJ1-2
TGTGCCAGTCGGGGGGCGCGGGGCTACACCTTC
CASRGARGYTF
>-|TRBV19|-|TRBJ1-1
TGTGCCAGTAGATTCGGAACATACACTGAAGCTTTCTTT
CASRFGTYTEAFF
>-|TRBV2|-|TRBJ1-1
TGTGCCAGCAGTGAACAGCATTATAGGAACACTGAAGCTTTCTTT
CASSEQHYRNTEAFF
>-|TRBV12-1|once|TRBJ1-2
TGTGCCAGCAGCCGGGGGAGCCACCACTATGGCTACACCTTC
CASSRGSHHYGYTF
>-|TRBV30|-|TRBJ1-2
TGTGCCTGGAATCGGGGCCTCGGTAACTATGGCTACACCTTC
CAWNRGLGNYGYTF
>-|TRBV7-6|-|TRBJ1-2
TGTGCCAGCAGCACCCGGACCGGGGGCTACACCTTC
CASSTRTGGYTF
>TRBD1|TRBV30|-|TRBJ1-5
TGTGCCTGGAGCGGGACAGGCGCTATTTATAATCAGCCCCAGCATTTT
CAWSGTGAIYNQPQHF
>-|TRBV10-3|-|TRBJ1-2
TGTGCCATAAACCCCGGGACCGAATTCTATGGCTACACCTTC
CAINPGTEFYGYTF
>-|TRBV7-7|-|TRBJ2-5
TGTGCTAGCAGCCCTCGGACATCATCAGGAGGGACCCAGTACTTC
CASSPRTSSGGTQYF
>-|TRBV13|-|TRBJ1-6
TGTGCCAGCAGCTTAGGAGATGATTCACCCCTCCACTTT
CASSLGDDSPLHF
>TRBD1|TRBV13|-|TRBJ1-1
TGTGCCAGCAGCCAACAGGGGGGTGGCACTGAAGCTTTCTTT
CASSQQGGGTEAFF
>TRBD2|TRBV5-1|once|TRBJ2-1
TGCGCCAGCAGCTTTTCCGGGACTAGCCCCGGCTACAATGAGCAGTTCTTC
CASSFSGTSPGYNEQFF
>-|TRBV19|-|TRBJ2-5
TGTGCCAGTAGTAAGGACAGAATGGAGACCCAGTACTTC
CASSKDRMETQYF
>-|TRBV4-1|-|TRBJ1-3
TGCGCCAGCAGCCCCCGAGGCCTGAGCTCTGGAAACACCATATGTTTT
CASSPRGLSSGNTICF
>-|TRBV2|-|TRBJ1-4
TGTGCCAGCAATAGACAGGCAACTAATGAAAAACTGTTTTTT
CASNRQATNEKLFF
>-|TRBV12-5|-|TRBJ2-5
TGTGCTAGTGGTTTTCCTAGAGGCCTAAGGTACTTC
CASGFPRGLRYF
>TRBD2|TRBV29-1|-|TRBJ2-7
TGCAGCGTTGATAACCCTAGCGGGGTTACCTACGAGCAGTACTTC
CSVDNPSGVTYEQYF
>TRBD1|TRBV6-6|-|TRBJ1-2
TGTGCCAGCAGAGGACAGGTCTATGGCTACACCTTC
CASRGQVYGYTF
>-|TRBV4-1|once|TRBJ2-5
TGCGCCAGCAGCCAGTCCACAGCCCAAGAGACCCAGTACTTC
CASSQSTAQETQYF
>-|TRBV7-2|once|TRBJ1-1
TGTGCCAGCAGCCGAGACGGGTTCGGTGCTTTCTTT
CASSRDGFGAFF
>-|TRBV10-1|-|TRBJ2-6
TGCGCCAGCAGTGGAGGGAGCTCTGGGGCCAACGTCCTGACTTTC
CASSGGSSGANVLTF
>-|TRBV6-1|few|TRBJ1-2
TGTGCCAGCAGTGAGGGGAGAAACTATGGCTACACCTTC
CASSEGRNYGYTF
>TRBD1|TRBV2|-|TRBJ2-1
TGTGCCAGCAGTCCGGACAGGCGCAATGAGCAGTTCTTC
CASSPDRRNEQFF
>TRBD1|TRBV30|-|TRBJ1-6
TGTGCCTGGAGTTTCCCGGACAGGTATAATTCACCCCTCCACTTT
CAWSFPDRYNSPLHF
>-|TRBV21-1|-|TRBJ1-2
TGTGCCAGCAGCACTACCCCAGTAAATGGCTACACCTTC
CASSTTPVNGYTF
>-|TRBV7-2|-|TRBJ1-1
TGTGCCAGCAGCTCCCTGTTCACGGCTGAAGCTTTCTTT
CASSSLFTAEAFF
>-|TRBV10-2|-|TRBJ2-1
TGCGCCAGCATGTGGGGGGAATCCTACAATGAGCAGTTCTTC
CASMWGESYNEQFF
>-|TRBV9|-|TRBJ1-4
TGTGCCAGCAGCGCCTCAGGGATTAGTAATGAAAAACTGTTTTTT
CASSASGISNEKLFF
>-|TRBV30|-|TRBJ2-7
TGTGCCTGGAACGGGTCGGGCGAGCAGTACTTC
CAWNGSGEQYF
>-|TRBV6-1|once|TRBJ1-4
TGTGCCAGCACCGCTGGTGAAAAACTGTTTTTT
CASTAGEKLFF
>TRBD2|TRBV29-1|-|TRBJ2-3
TGCAGCGTCCCGCACCCCGGGGGGTCGCAGTATTTT
CSVPHPGGSQYF